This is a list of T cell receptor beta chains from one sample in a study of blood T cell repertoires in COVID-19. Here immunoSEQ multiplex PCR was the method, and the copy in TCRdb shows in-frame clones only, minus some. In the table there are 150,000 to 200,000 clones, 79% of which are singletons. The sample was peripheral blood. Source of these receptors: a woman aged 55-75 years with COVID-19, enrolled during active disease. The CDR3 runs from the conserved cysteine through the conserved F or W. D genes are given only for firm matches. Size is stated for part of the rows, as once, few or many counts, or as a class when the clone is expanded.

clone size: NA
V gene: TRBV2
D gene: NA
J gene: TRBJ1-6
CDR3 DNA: TGTGCCAGCAGTGAGGACGGGAGAGATTCACCCCTCCACTTT
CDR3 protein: CASSEDGRDSPLHF

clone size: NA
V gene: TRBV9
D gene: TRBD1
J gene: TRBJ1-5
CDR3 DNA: TGTGCCAGCAGCGATACAGGGGTCGGCCAGCCCCAGCATTTT
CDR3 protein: CASSDTGVGQPQHF

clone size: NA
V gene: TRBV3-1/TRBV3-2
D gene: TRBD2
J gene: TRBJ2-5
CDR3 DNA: TGTGCCAGCAGCCAAGAACGGGCTAGCGGGGGCCGACGGTCAGAGACCCAGTACTTC
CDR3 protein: CASSQERASGGRRSETQYF

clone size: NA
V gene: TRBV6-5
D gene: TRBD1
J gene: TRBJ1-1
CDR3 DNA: TGTGCCAGCAGTTACTCCCAGACACCGACAGGGACTGAAGCTTTCTTT
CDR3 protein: CASSYSQTPTGTEAFF

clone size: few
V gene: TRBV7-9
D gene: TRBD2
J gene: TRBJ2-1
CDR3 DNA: TGTGCCAGCAGCTCATTCCCTGAGCGGGAGGGCACCCAGTTCTTC
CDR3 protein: CASSSFPEREGTQFF

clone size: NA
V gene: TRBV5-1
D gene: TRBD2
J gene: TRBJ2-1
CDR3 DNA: TGCGCCAGCAGCCTCCGGACTAGCGGGAGAGGCTACAATGAGCAGTTCTTC
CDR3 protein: CASSLRTSGRGYNEQFF

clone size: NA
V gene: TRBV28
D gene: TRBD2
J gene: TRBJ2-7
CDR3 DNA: TGTGCCAGCAGTTCACAATCGCGCCGGACTAGCGGAGACTACGAGCAGTACTTC
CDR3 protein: CASSSQSRRTSGDYEQYF

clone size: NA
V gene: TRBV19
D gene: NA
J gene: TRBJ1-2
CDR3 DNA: TGTGCCAGTATCGGGTTGACGCACGGCTACACCTTC
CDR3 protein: CASIGLTHGYTF

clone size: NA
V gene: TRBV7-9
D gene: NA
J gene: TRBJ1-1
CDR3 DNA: TGTGCCAGTTTGGCGCGGGGGACGGTTTCGGGGAACACTGAAGCTTTCTTT
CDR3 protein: CASLARGTVSGNTEAFF

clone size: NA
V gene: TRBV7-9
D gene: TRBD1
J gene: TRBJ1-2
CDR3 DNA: TGTGCCAGCAGCTGGACAGGGGGTGAAGCTAACTATGGCTACACCTTC
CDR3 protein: CASSWTGGEANYGYTF

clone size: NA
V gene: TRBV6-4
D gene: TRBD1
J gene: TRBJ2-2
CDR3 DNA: TGTCCCGATTCGGACAGGAAGAACACCGGGGAGCTGTTTTTT
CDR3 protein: CPDSDRKNTGELFF

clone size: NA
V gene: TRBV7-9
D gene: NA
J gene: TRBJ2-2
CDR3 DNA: TGTGCCAGCCGCACAGGATCCACGAACACCGGGGAGCTGTTTTTT
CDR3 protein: CASRTGSTNTGELFF

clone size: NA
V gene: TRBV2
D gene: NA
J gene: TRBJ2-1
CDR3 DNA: TGTGCCAGTAGACTGGGAGCGCCACTTTACAATGAGCAGTTCTTC
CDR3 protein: CASRLGAPLYNEQFF

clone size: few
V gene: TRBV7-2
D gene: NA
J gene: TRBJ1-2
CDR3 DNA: TGTGCCAGCAGTCGGAGGCAGTTAGTCTATGGCTACACCTTC
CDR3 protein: CASSRRQLVYGYTF

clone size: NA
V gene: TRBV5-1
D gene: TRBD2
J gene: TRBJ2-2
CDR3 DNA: TGCGCCAGCAGCTTGGCGGGACTAGCGGGAGGAACCGGGGAGCTGTTTTTT
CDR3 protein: CASSLAGLAGGTGELFF

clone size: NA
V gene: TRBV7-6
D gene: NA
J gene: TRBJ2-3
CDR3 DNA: TGTGCCAGCAGCTCCGGCACAGATACGCAGTATTTT
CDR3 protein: CASSSGTDTQYF

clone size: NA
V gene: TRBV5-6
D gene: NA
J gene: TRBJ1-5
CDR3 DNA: TGTGCCAGCAGCTTGGGGACAAGCCTCTATAGCAATCAGCCCCAGCATTTT
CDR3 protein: CASSLGTSLYSNQPQHF

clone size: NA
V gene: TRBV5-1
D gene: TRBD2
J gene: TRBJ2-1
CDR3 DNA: TGCGCCAGCAGCTTGACTAGCGTCGGCAATGAGCAGTTCTTC
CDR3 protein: CASSLTSVGNEQFF

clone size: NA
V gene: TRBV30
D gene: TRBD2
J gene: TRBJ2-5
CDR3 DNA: TGTGCCTGGAAAGGCCTCGGCCCGGGACTAGCAGGAGAGACCCAGTACTTC
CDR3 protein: CAWKGLGPGLAGETQYF

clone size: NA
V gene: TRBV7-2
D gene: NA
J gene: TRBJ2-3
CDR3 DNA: TGTGCCAGCAGCCCCGGGGTACTCAGGGGAGACACCACAGATACGCAGTATTTT
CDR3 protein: CASSPGVLRGDTTDTQYF

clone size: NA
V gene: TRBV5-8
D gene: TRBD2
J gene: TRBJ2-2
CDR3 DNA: TGTGCCAGCAGCCCCCCTAGCGGGAGCATCGGGGAGCTGTTTTTT
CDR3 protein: CASSPPSGSIGELFF

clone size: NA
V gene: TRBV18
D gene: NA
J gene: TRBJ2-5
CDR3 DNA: TGTGCCAGCTCACCTTTGTTGGGGGGAGAGACCCAGTACTTC
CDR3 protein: CASSPLLGGETQYF

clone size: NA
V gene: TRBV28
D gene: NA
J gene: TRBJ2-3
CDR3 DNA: TGTGCCAGCAGTTTACCACTAGCTACCACCACAGATACGCAGTATTTT
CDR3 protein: CASSLPLATTTDTQYF

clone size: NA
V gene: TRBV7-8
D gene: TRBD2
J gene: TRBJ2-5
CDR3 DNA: TGTGCCAGCAGCTATAGAGACTCCGGACTAGTTGGAGAGACCCAGTACTTC
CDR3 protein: CASSYRDSGLVGETQYF

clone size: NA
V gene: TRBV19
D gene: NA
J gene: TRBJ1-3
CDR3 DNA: TGTGCCAGTAAAATCGGGGATCAATCCGACACCATATATTTT
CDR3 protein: CASKIGDQSDTIYF

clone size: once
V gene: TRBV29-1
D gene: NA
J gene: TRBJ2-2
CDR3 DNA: TGCAGCGTTGACTCCCGTACAGGGGAGCTGTTTTTT
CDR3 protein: CSVDSRTGELFF

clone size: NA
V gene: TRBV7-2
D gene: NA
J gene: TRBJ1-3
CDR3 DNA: TGTGCCAGCAGCTTAGAAGGGACTCTACGCTCTGGAAACACCATATATTTT
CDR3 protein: CASSLEGTLRSGNTIYF

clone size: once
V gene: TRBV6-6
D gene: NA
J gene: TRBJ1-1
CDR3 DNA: TGTGCCAGCAGGGACCTCCGGGGGGCTTTGGAAGCTTTCTTT
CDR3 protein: CASRDLRGALEAFF

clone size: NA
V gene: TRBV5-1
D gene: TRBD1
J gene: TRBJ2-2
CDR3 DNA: TGCGCCAGCGCCTACGGGACAGAGACTTTCACCGGGGAGCTGTTTTTT
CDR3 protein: CASAYGTETFTGELFF

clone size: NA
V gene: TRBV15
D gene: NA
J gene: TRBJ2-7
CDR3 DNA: TGTGCCACCAGCAGAGTTTTTAGTCTGGACAGAGGATACGAGCAGTACTTC
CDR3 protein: CATSRVFSLDRGYEQYF

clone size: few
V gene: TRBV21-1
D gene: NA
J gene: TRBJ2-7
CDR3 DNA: TGTGCCAGCAGCAGTGGAGGGGTACGAGAGCAGTACTTC
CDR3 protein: CASSSGGVREQYF

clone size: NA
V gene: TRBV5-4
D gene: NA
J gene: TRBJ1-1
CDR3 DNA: TGTGCCAGCAGCTTGGGTACATTGAACACTGAAGCTTTCTTT
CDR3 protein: CASSLGTLNTEAFF

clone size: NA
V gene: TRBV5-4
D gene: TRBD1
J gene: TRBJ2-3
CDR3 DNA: TGTGCCAGCAGCTTGAAGGACAGGTTCACAGATACGCAGTATTTT
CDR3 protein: CASSLKDRFTDTQYF

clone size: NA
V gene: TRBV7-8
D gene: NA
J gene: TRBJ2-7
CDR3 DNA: TGTGCCAGCAGCTTAGTCGGCACGACAGTAAACTACGAGCAGTACTTC
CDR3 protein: CASSLVGTTVNYEQYF

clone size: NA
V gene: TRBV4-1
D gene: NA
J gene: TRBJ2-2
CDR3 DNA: TGCGCCAGCAGCCAAGATTGGAGAGGGAACACCGGGGAGCTGTTTTTT
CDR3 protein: CASSQDWRGNTGELFF

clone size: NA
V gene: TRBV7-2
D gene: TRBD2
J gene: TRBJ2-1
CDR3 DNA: TGTGCCAGCAGCTTAGCCCCACGGTACGGGACTAGCGGGGGGGCCACCTACAATGAGCAGTTCTTC
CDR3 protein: CASSLAPRYGTSGGATYNEQFF

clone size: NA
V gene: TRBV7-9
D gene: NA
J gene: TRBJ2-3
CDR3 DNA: TGTGCCAGCAGCTTAGGACAGGCCGGAGATACGCAGTATTTT
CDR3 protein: CASSLGQAGDTQYF

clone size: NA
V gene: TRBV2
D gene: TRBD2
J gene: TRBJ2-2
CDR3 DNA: TGTGCCAGCAGTGCGGCGGGGGGGCCGAATACCGGGGAGCTGTTTTTT
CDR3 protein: CASSAAGGPNTGELFF

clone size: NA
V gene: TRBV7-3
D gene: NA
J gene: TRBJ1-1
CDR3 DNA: TGTGCCAGCAGCTTAACGTCGGTCGGGGGACGCAACTTT
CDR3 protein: CASSLTSVGGRNF

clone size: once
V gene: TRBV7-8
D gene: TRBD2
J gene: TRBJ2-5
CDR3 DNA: TGTGCCAGCAGCCCGTCAGGGCTAGCGGGGGTGGTGTACCAAGAGACCCAGTACTTC
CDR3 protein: CASSPSGLAGVVYQETQYF

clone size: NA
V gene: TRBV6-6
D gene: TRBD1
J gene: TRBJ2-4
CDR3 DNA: TGTGCCAGCGGGTCCGGGACAGGGCGGTTC
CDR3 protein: CASGSGTGRF

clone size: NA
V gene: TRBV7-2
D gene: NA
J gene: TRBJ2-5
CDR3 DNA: TGTGCCAGCAGCTTGGCCAGACTGACCCAGTACTTC
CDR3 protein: CASSLARLTQYF

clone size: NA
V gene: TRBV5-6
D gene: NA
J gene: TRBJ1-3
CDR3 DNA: TGTGCCAGCAGCTCCTCAGGTCCTGGAAACACCATATATTTT
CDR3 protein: CASSSSGPGNTIYF

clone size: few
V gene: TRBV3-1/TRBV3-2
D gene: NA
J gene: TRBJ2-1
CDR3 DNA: TGTGCCAGCAGCCCCGACGGGTTCGGACAGTCACCCTACAATGAGCAGTTCTTC
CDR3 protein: CASSPDGFGQSPYNEQFF

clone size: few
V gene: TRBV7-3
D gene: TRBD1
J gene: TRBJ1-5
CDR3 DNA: TGTGCCAGCAGCTTGGGTCTGGTACAGGGGGGAAGTCAGCCCCAGCATTTT
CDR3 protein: CASSLGLVQGGSQPQHF

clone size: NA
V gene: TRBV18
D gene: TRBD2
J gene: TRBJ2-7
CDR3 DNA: TGTGCCAGCTCACCCCCGGGGGATAGCGGGGTCTACGAGCAGTACTTC
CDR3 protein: CASSPPGDSGVYEQYF

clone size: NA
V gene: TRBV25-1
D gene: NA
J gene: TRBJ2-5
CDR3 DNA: TGTGCCAGCAGTCCAATCCGCCTAGCGAATGAGGAGACCCAGTACTTC
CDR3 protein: CASSPIRLANEETQYF

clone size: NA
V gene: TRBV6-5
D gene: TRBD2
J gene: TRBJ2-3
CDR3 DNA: TGTGCCAGCAGGCCAACTAGCGGGGGGGCAGATACGCAGTATTTT
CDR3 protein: CASRPTSGGADTQYF

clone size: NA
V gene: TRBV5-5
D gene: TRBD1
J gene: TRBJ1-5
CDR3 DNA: TGTGCCAGCAGCCCGAGGACAGGGAGCAATCAGCCCCAGCATTTT
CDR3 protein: CASSPRTGSNQPQHF

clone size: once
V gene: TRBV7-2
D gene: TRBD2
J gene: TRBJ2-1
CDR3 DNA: TGTGCCAGCAGCTGGACTAGCGGGAGTGGAAATGAGCAGTTCTTC
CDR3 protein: CASSWTSGSGNEQFF

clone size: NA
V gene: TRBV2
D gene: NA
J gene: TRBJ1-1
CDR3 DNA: TGTGCCAGCAGGGCAGGGGAGAGCAAAAACACTGAAGCTTTCTTT
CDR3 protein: CASRAGESKNTEAFF

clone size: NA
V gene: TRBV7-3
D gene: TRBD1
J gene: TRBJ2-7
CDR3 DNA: TGTGCCAGCAGCCGTGGAGGGACAGGGTTCTACGAGCAGTACTTC
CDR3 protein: CASSRGGTGFYEQYF

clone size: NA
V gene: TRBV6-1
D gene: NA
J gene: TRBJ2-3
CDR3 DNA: TGTGCCAGCAGTGAAGCGGCGGGACCCACGGCGCAGTATTTT
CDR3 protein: CASSEAAGPTAQYF

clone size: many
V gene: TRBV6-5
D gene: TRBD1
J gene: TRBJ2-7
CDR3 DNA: TGTGCCAGCAGATCCGACAGGGGGATATTCTACGAGCAGTACTTC
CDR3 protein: CASRSDRGIFYEQYF